This is a list of T cell receptor beta chains from one sample in a study of cytomegalovirus exposure and HLA in healthy donors. Assay: immunoSEQ multiplex PCR; the TCRdb copy retains only in-frame clones and omits some. The sample yields about 250,000 clones, roughly two thirds seen once. Sequencing was performed on PBMCs. These receptors all come from a female donor in good health and CMV-seronegative. The CDR3 runs from the conserved cysteine through the conserved F or W. A D gene is named only where the DNA matches it firmly. Expanded clones are given a class, and other clones once, few, many or no size at all.

abundance: few
j_gene: TRBJ1-4
v_gene: TRBV5-1
d_gene: NA
CDR3aa: CASSLAGAGANEKLFF
CDR3nt: TGCGCCAGCAGCTTGGCCGGGGCAGGGGCTAATGAAAAACTGTTTTTT

abundance: once
j_gene: TRBJ1-3
v_gene: TRBV5-1
d_gene: NA
CDR3aa: CASSLDPESSGNTIYF
CDR3nt: TGCGCCAGCAGCTTGGATCCGGAGAGCTCTGGAAACACCATATATTTT

abundance: NA
j_gene: TRBJ1-1
v_gene: TRBV11-2
d_gene: NA
CDR3aa: CASRRDLMNTEAFF
CDR3nt: TGTGCCAGCAGACGGGATCTCATGAACACTGAAGCTTTCTTT

abundance: NA
j_gene: TRBJ1-2
v_gene: TRBV27
d_gene: NA
CDR3aa: CASSFGGLSAGYTF
CDR3nt: TGTGCCAGCAGTTTCGGGGGGCTTTCGGCTGGCTACACCTTC

abundance: NA
j_gene: TRBJ2-1
v_gene: TRBV19
d_gene: NA
CDR3aa: CASSRGAYNEQFF
CDR3nt: TGTGCCAGTAGCCGGGGAGCCTACAATGAGCAGTTCTTC

abundance: NA
j_gene: TRBJ2-1
v_gene: TRBV10-2
d_gene: TRBD1
CDR3aa: CASSEGLRTGTDEQFF
CDR3nt: TGCGCCAGCAGTGAAGGCTTGAGGACAGGGACCGATGAGCAGTTCTTC

abundance: NA
j_gene: TRBJ2-5
v_gene: TRBV6-5
d_gene: NA
CDR3aa: CASSYSQRISQETQYF
CDR3nt: TGTGCCAGCAGTTACTCCCAGCGGATATCTCAAGAGACCCAGTACTTC

abundance: NA
j_gene: TRBJ2-1
v_gene: TRBV9
d_gene: TRBD2
CDR3aa: CASSVVPLIAGNEQFF
CDR3nt: TGTGCCAGCAGCGTAGTCCCCCTAATAGCGGGAAATGAGCAGTTCTTC

abundance: once
j_gene: TRBJ1-1
v_gene: TRBV19
d_gene: NA
CDR3aa: CASSRGSYTEAFF
CDR3nt: TGTGCCAGTAGTCGAGGGAGTTACACTGAAGCTTTCTTT

abundance: once
j_gene: TRBJ2-1
v_gene: TRBV13
d_gene: TRBD2
CDR3aa: CASSRRTSGYNEQFF
CDR3nt: TGTGCCAGCAGCCGGCGGACTAGCGGCTACAATGAGCAGTTCTTC

abundance: NA
j_gene: TRBJ1-1
v_gene: TRBV18
d_gene: NA
CDR3aa: CASSQTGVFGTEAFF
CDR3nt: TGTGCCAGCTCACAAACGGGGGTATTTGGCACTGAAGCTTTCTTT

abundance: NA
j_gene: TRBJ1-5
v_gene: TRBV6-1
d_gene: NA
CDR3aa: CASSEEGARGNQPQHF
CDR3nt: TGTGCCAGCAGTGAAGAAGGGGCCCGAGGCAATCAGCCCCAGCATTTT

abundance: NA
j_gene: TRBJ2-5
v_gene: TRBV9
d_gene: TRBD2
CDR3aa: CASSVSGLAGQETQYF
CDR3nt: TGTGCCAGCAGCGTCTCGGGACTAGCGGGCCAAGAGACCCAGTACTTC

abundance: NA
j_gene: TRBJ2-1
v_gene: TRBV7-2
d_gene: TRBD2
CDR3aa: CASSVGTSGRAWNEQFF
CDR3nt: TGTGCCAGCAGCGTAGGGACTAGCGGGAGGGCCTGGAATGAGCAGTTCTTC

abundance: NA
j_gene: TRBJ1-3
v_gene: TRBV5-4
d_gene: NA
CDR3aa: CASSLDESSGNTIYF
CDR3nt: TGTGCCAGCAGCTTGGACGAGAGCTCTGGAAACACCATATATTTT

abundance: few
j_gene: TRBJ1-2
v_gene: TRBV28
d_gene: TRBD1
CDR3aa: CASRRRDRGPYGYTF
CDR3nt: TGTGCCAGCAGACGCCGGGACAGGGGGCCCTATGGCTACACCTTC

abundance: NA
j_gene: TRBJ2-3
v_gene: TRBV6-5
d_gene: TRBD2
CDR3aa: CAISSGSTDTQYF
CDR3nt: TGTGCCATCTCTAGCGGGAGCACAGATACGCAGTATTTT

abundance: NA
j_gene: TRBJ1-2
v_gene: TRBV19
d_gene: TRBD1
CDR3aa: CASSLATGTDYGYTF
CDR3nt: TGTGCCAGTAGCCTTGCTACCGGGACAGATTATGGCTACACCTTC

abundance: NA
j_gene: TRBJ2-7
v_gene: TRBV13
d_gene: TRBD1
CDR3aa: CASSPRGQGSYEQYF
CDR3nt: TGTGCCAGCAGCCCTAGAGGACAGGGGAGCTACGAGCAGTACTTC

abundance: few
j_gene: TRBJ2-7
v_gene: TRBV6-1
d_gene: TRBD2
CDR3aa: CASSEGGGPTYEQYF
CDR3nt: TGTGCCAGCAGTGAAGGGGGGGGACCGACCTACGAGCAGTACTTC

abundance: NA
j_gene: TRBJ2-7
v_gene: TRBV7-9
d_gene: NA
CDR3aa: CASSLRHGDEQYF
CDR3nt: TGTGCCAGCAGCCTGCGCCACGGGGACGAGCAGTACTTC

abundance: few
j_gene: TRBJ1-6
v_gene: TRBV27
d_gene: NA
CDR3aa: CASTAGSSPLHF
CDR3nt: TGTGCCAGCACAGCAGGGTCCTCACCCCTCCACTTT

abundance: few
j_gene: TRBJ2-3
v_gene: TRBV5-1
d_gene: TRBD2
CDR3aa: CASSSGGSRTDTQYF
CDR3nt: TGCGCCAGCAGCTCTGGCGGGAGTAGAACAGATACGCAGTATTTT

abundance: NA
j_gene: TRBJ2-7
v_gene: TRBV15
d_gene: NA
CDR3aa: CATSRDPGDEQYF
CDR3nt: TGTGCCACCAGCAGAGATCCCGGGGACGAGCAGTACTTC

abundance: NA
j_gene: TRBJ2-2
v_gene: TRBV6-5
d_gene: TRBD1
CDR3aa: CASSRQGNRAGELFF
CDR3nt: TGTGCCAGCAGCCGACAGGGCAATAGGGCCGGGGAGCTGTTTTTT

abundance: NA
j_gene: TRBJ2-3
v_gene: TRBV2
d_gene: TRBD2
CDR3aa: CASGGGDTQYF
CDR3nt: TGTGCCAGCGGCGGGGGAGATACGCAGTATTTT

abundance: few
j_gene: TRBJ2-1
v_gene: TRBV7-6
d_gene: NA
CDR3aa: CASNTGSLGEQFF
CDR3nt: TGTGCCAGCAATACAGGGTCGCTCGGCGAGCAGTTCTTC

abundance: NA
j_gene: TRBJ2-7
v_gene: TRBV6-5
d_gene: TRBD1
CDR3aa: CASSPGTVYEQYF
CDR3nt: TGTGCCAGCAGTCCCGGGACAGTCTACGAGCAGTACTTC

abundance: once
j_gene: TRBJ1-1
v_gene: TRBV7-7
d_gene: NA
CDR3aa: CASSAGMNTEAFF
CDR3nt: TGTGCTAGTAGCGCAGGGATGAACACTGAAGCTTTCTTT

abundance: NA
j_gene: TRBJ2-2
v_gene: TRBV10-3
d_gene: TRBD1
CDR3aa: CAIPGQGASTGELFF
CDR3nt: TGTGCCATACCAGGACAGGGGGCTTCCACCGGGGAGCTGTTTTTT

abundance: NA
j_gene: TRBJ2-7
v_gene: TRBV7-2
d_gene: NA
CDR3aa: CASSLAVAAYEQYF
CDR3nt: TGTGCCAGCAGCTTAGCAGTGGCTGCATACGAGCAGTACTTC

abundance: NA
j_gene: TRBJ2-5
v_gene: TRBV11-2
d_gene: NA
CDR3aa: CASSLGRVDQETQYF
CDR3nt: TGTGCCAGCAGCTTAGGACGGGTTGACCAAGAGACCCAGTACTTC

abundance: NA
j_gene: TRBJ2-3
v_gene: TRBV30
d_gene: NA
CDR3aa: CAWRRGDWDTQYF
CDR3nt: TGTGCCTGGCGTAGAGGGGACTGGGATACGCAGTATTTT

abundance: once
j_gene: TRBJ1-1
v_gene: TRBV7-9
d_gene: TRBD1
CDR3aa: CASSPSGQGAAEAFF
CDR3nt: TGTGCCAGCAGCCCATCCGGACAGGGGGCAGCTGAAGCTTTCTTT

abundance: NA
j_gene: TRBJ2-7
v_gene: TRBV4-1
d_gene: NA
CDR3aa: CASSQDGTYEQYF
CDR3nt: TGCGCCAGCAGCCAAGATGGCACATACGAGCAGTACTTC

abundance: NA
j_gene: TRBJ2-7
v_gene: TRBV7-9
d_gene: NA
CDR3aa: CASSLAGITYEQYF
CDR3nt: TGTGCCAGCAGCTTAGCCGGGATTACCTACGAGCAGTACTTC

abundance: NA
j_gene: TRBJ1-1
v_gene: TRBV7-2
d_gene: NA
CDR3aa: CASSQFGRDTAFF
CDR3nt: TGTGCCAGCAGCCAGTTTGGCCGGGACACCGCTTTCTTT

abundance: NA
j_gene: TRBJ1-1
v_gene: TRBV14
d_gene: TRBD1
CDR3aa: CASSPRGPVTEAFF
CDR3nt: TGTGCCAGCAGCCCAAGGGGGCCTGTCACTGAAGCTTTCTTT

abundance: NA
j_gene: TRBJ2-7
v_gene: TRBV7-9
d_gene: NA
CDR3aa: CASSIGLPFGEQYF
CDR3nt: TGTGCCAGCAGCATCGGACTTCCCTTCGGGGAGCAGTACTTC

abundance: NA
j_gene: TRBJ2-3
v_gene: TRBV11-2
d_gene: NA
CDR3aa: CASSLHSDTQYF
CDR3nt: TGTGCCAGCAGCTTGCACAGTGATACGCAGTATTTT

abundance: NA
j_gene: TRBJ2-3
v_gene: TRBV1
d_gene: NA
CDR3aa: CTSSQPPSGLAGGPLPTDTQYF
CDR3nt: TGCACCAGCAGCCAACCCCCCTCGGGACTAGCGGGAGGGCCGCTCCCCACAGATACGCAGTATTTT

abundance: few
j_gene: TRBJ1-5
v_gene: TRBV10-2
d_gene: TRBD1
CDR3aa: CASSGDRSNQPQHF
CDR3nt: TGCGCCAGCAGCGGGGACAGAAGCAATCAGCCCCAGCATTTT

abundance: NA
j_gene: TRBJ2-1
v_gene: TRBV30
d_gene: TRBD2
CDR3aa: CAVAGGEQFF
CDR3nt: TGTGCTGTAGCGGGAGGTGAGCAGTTCTTC

abundance: NA
j_gene: TRBJ1-4
v_gene: TRBV2
d_gene: NA
CDR3aa: CASQKGITNEKLFF
CDR3nt: TGTGCCAGCCAAAAGGGGATAACTAATGAAAAACTGTTTTTT

abundance: NA
j_gene: TRBJ1-4
v_gene: TRBV6-6
d_gene: NA
CDR3aa: CASSSTGSTNEKLFF
CDR3nt: TGTGCCAGCAGTTCGACAGGTTCAACTAATGAAAAACTGTTTTTT

abundance: once
j_gene: TRBJ2-1
v_gene: TRBV27
d_gene: NA
CDR3aa: CASKEGQGLGEQFF
CDR3nt: TGTGCCAGCAAAGAGGGACAGGGACTAGGTGAGCAGTTCTTC

abundance: NA
j_gene: TRBJ1-3
v_gene: TRBV5-6
d_gene: NA
CDR3aa: CASSLFRGSSGNTIYF
CDR3nt: TGTGCCAGCAGCTTGTTCCGGGGGAGCTCTGGAAACACCATATATTTT

abundance: NA
j_gene: TRBJ2-1
v_gene: TRBV11-1
d_gene: TRBD2
CDR3aa: CASSLELAGDNEQFF
CDR3nt: TGTGCCAGCAGCTTAGAACTAGCGGGGGACAATGAGCAGTTCTTC

abundance: NA
j_gene: TRBJ1-2
v_gene: TRBV28
d_gene: NA
CDR3aa: CASSWRGGGYTF
CDR3nt: TGTGCCAGTTCCTGGAGGGGCGGGGGCTACACCTTC

abundance: NA
j_gene: TRBJ2-1
v_gene: TRBV5-6
d_gene: TRBD1
CDR3aa: CASSLRDRGYNEQFF
CDR3nt: TGTGCCAGCAGCTTACGGGACAGGGGGTACAATGAGCAGTTCTTC

abundance: few
j_gene: TRBJ2-3
v_gene: TRBV21-1
d_gene: NA
CDR3aa: CASSTGWMQYQCTDTQYF
CDR3nt: NA